Sequencing of this T cell receptor (beta chain) was carried out in a study of response to subunit inactivated influenza vaccine. The CDR3 has 17 amino acids. Trimming removed 1 base from V and 5 bases from J; junction bases left unmatched: 9. Germline V gives CDR1 MGHRA, CDR2 YSYEKL. Study outcomes and limitations: Few new T cells, the authors suggested, are recruited by each seasonal influenza vaccination.

This clonotype was seen a handful of times. Its antigen is still unknown. TCRdb analysed the RT-PCR reads with MiXCR anew, one entry per CDR3 protein. Of hundreds of thousands of distinct CDR3 sequences listed, 14% are singletons. This chain links TRBV4-1 with TRBJ2-3; 10 bases map to TRBD2. This specimen was PBMCs from blood, taken around two weeks before vaccination. The source is a man in his fifties who received an inactivated influenza vaccine. The CDR3 nucleotides are TGCGCCAGCAGCCAAGTCGGGAAGCGGGGGGGAGGAGATACGCAGTATTTT. Amino acids: CASSQVGKRGGGDTQYF.